This entry is about one TCR beta chain. This sample is drawn from a study of control samples from healthy donors and cancer patients. Per the germline V gene, CDR1 is MDHEN and CDR2 is SYDVKM. Losses at the gene ends were 6 bases for V and 7 bases for J; bases not matched to a gene: 15. CDR3 length: 15 residues. Only in-frame clones appear in the TCRdb table, and some are missing; sequencing was by immunoSEQ multiplex PCR. The sample contains roughly 170,000 clones, roughly 94% of which appear only once. The V and J genes are TRBV28 and TRBJ2-7; 7 bases map to TRBD1. Sequenced input: blood. The clonotype comes from a woman aged 18-29 years in good health. Written as DNA, the CDR3 is TGTGCCAGCAGCCTCAGGGCCACAGGGGCTTGGGAGCAGTACTTC. Protein product: CASSLRATGAWEQYF.